This is a list of T cell receptor beta chains from one sample in a study of OX40 agonist ivuxolimab in advanced cancers. Method: immunoSEQ multiplex PCR; TCRdb's copy keeps in-frame clones and lacks some. The sample lists under 20,000 clones; 72% were seen once. Sequences were derived from CD4+ or CD8+ T cells sorted from blood, sampled in a trial of the OX40 agonist ivuxolimab. The receptors were gathered from an adult with an advanced solid tumor such as melanoma, head and neck, liver or kidney cancer. Each CDR3 is given with its conserved first and last residue. Each record gives: D gene, J gene, V gene, clone size, CDR3 protein, CDR3 DNA. D genes are given only for firm matches. Clone size is given for some rows only: seen once, a few or many times, or a class if the clone is expanded.

D: TRBD1; J: TRBJ2-7; V: TRBV9; size: NA; CDR3: CASSRDRGAYEQYF; DNA: TGTGCCAGCAGCCGGGACAGGGGAGCCTACGAGCAGTACTTC
D: TRBD2; J: TRBJ2-7; V: TRBV14; size: once; CDR3: CASSQGLAAEQYF; DNA: TGTGCCAGCAGCCAGGGCCTAGCGGCCGAGCAGTACTTC
D: TRBD1; J: TRBJ1-2; V: TRBV9; size: few; CDR3: CASSAWTGPYGYTF; DNA: TGTGCCAGCAGCGCCTGGACAGGCCCGTATGGCTACACCTTC
D: NA; J: TRBJ1-5; V: TRBV19; size: NA; CDR3: CASSPTGVSNQPQHF; DNA: TGTGCCAGTAGTCCGACTGGGGTGAGCAATCAGCCCCAGCATTTT
D: NA; J: TRBJ2-3; V: TRBV14; size: NA; CDR3: CASSQYHGTDTQYF; DNA: TGTGCCAGCAGCCAATATCACGGAACAGATACGCAGTATTTT
D: TRBD2; J: TRBJ2-5; V: TRBV9; size: NA; CDR3: CASSVAGGRQETQYF; DNA: TGTGCCAGCAGCGTAGCGGGGGGACGTCAAGAGACCCAGTACTTC
D: NA; J: TRBJ1-1; V: TRBV4-3; size: medium-sized; CDR3: CASSQVSWTEAFF; DNA: TGCGCCAGCAGCCAAGTCAGCTGGACTGAAGCTTTCTTT
D: TRBD1; J: TRBJ2-7; V: TRBV7-9; size: few; CDR3: CASTNLRGREQYF; DNA: TGTGCCAGCACCAATCTCAGGGGGCGCGAGCAGTACTTC
D: TRBD1; J: TRBJ2-7; V: TRBV2; size: few; CDR3: CASRGQGASQGYEQYF; DNA: TGTGCCAGCCGGGGCCAGGGGGCGAGTCAGGGCTACGAGCAGTACTTC
D: NA; J: TRBJ2-7; V: TRBV11-3; size: few; CDR3: CASSLMDSKYYEQYF; DNA: TGTGCCAGCAGCTTAATGGACAGTAAATACTACGAGCAGTACTTC
D: TRBD2; J: TRBJ2-3; V: TRBV28; size: NA; CDR3: CASIPGLDTDTQYF; DNA: TGTGCCAGCATCCCGGGACTAGACACAGATACGCAGTATTTT
D: NA; J: TRBJ2-1; V: TRBV4-1; size: NA; CDR3: CASSQPGTWNEQFF; DNA: TGCGCCAGCAGCCAACCCGGGACATGGAATGAGCAGTTCTTC
D: NA; J: TRBJ1-1; V: TRBV28; size: NA; CDR3: CASSLMGANTEAFF; DNA: TGTGCCAGCAGTTTAATGGGGGCCAACACTGAAGCTTTCTTT
D: NA; J: TRBJ2-2; V: TRBV5-4; size: NA; CDR3: CASSGDGAGRGAGELFF; DNA: TGTGCCAGCAGCGGGGATGGCGCAGGGAGGGGGGCCGGGGAGCTGTTTTTT